This entry concerns a single T cell receptor beta chain. Its binding antigen is unknown. No base-level quality is on record; no much larger clone is a single base apart. The collaborating institutions used their own protocols to collect whole blood in K2EDTA tubes. For TCRbeta analysis, collaborators shipped samples in one of three forms: frozen whole blood, isolated PBMCs, or DNA extracted from either of those sample types. The immunoSEQ Assay, a bias-controlled multiplex PCR, was used to amplify TCRbeta CDR3 regions from genomic DNA. Under the source paper's analysis protocol: The number of nucleated cells in each sample was estimated by amplification of reference gene primers within the assay. To quantify the absolute abundance of each unique TCRbeta CDR3 rearrangement, sequence reads were collapsed and filtered. For each sample, productive Simpson clonality was calculated as the square root of Simpson's diversity index across productive rearrangements. The table was pulled from immuneACCESS by TCRdb, which kept in-frame rearrangements only. Such tables lose some clones; where checked, under half of the loss comes from unresolved V genes, and the rest has no known cause. V and J calls plus clone size are reproduced from that table; the DNA served to infer D and trimming. In all, the sample holds around 230,000 clones, and over 70% of those were seen once. Together, the top ten hold 7.9% of the sample.

The sample comes from a study of blood T cell repertoires in COVID-19 (TCRdb year 2020). Background on the whole study: Samples covering the acute and convalescent phases of COVID-19 were provided by collaborators in the United States, Italy and Spain. The material from the prospective study consisted of cDNA or gDNA derived from T cells, B-cell-depleted T cells, or PBMCs. Subjects who had been exposed to COVID-19, were actively infected with it, or had recovered from it provided the deeply sampled blood TCRbeta repertoires that made up the dataset. A freely available public database, intended as a resource for researchers studying the immune response to SARS-CoV-2, is where the repertoires were released. Samples came from the ongoing ImmuneRACE study (first 160 participants) plus 1,254 subjects from 6 global collaborators. The sample metadata nearly always contained a de-identified subject ID, COVID-19 status, age in years and sex. Where available, HLA class I and class II types were taken from metadata supplied by the sample provider and were not determined by assay-based typing.

Summary of the overall study and its limitations: The quantity of clinical and demographic metadata differed by source and by participant and was supplied without curation.

Including cysteine and phenylalanine, the CDR3 has 14 amino acids. The kept DNA is CDR3 alone, 42 bases in frame from the first base. V is trimmed back by 5 bases and J by 5 bases, and the junction contains 7 bases that no gene match accounts for. CDR1 is given as GTSNPN and CDR2 as SVGIG, both from the germline V gene (reference sequence). The receptor was isolated from a woman at least 80 years old with acute or convalescent COVID-19. Recombination joined TRBV30 with TRBJ1-5; 9 bases in the middle match TRBD1. The sequenced sample consisted of peripheral blood. The nucleotides are TGTGCCTGGCAGAGGACAGGGGCGGATCAGCCCCAGCATTTT. This encodes CAWQRTGADQPQHF.